These 27 T cell receptor beta chains were all obtained from the same sample, sequenced in a study of type 1 regulatory T cells. General study results and limits: Type 1 regulatory T cells had a more restricted TCR repertoire than non-type 1 regulatory T cells.

TCRdb recomputed calls from the reads with MiXCR, one row per CDR3 protein. The sample includes a few thousand distinct CDR3 sequences, roughly a quarter of them seen just once. These receptors are not linked to any known antigen. The sample was cultured type 1 regulatory T (Tr1) cells, either the whole culture or a sorted fraction (not recorded which). Source of these receptors: a human donor in good health.

Sample share makes this clonotype medium-sized. This chain uses TRBV5-1 with TRBJ2-3, with 9 bases aligning to TRBD2. The germline gives CDR1 SGHRS, CDR2 YFSETQ. V gave up 0 bases and J gave up 1 base; unmatched junction bases: 9. The CDR3 is 18 amino acids. The CDR3 spells CASSLDPSGVSGTDTQYF. The CDR3 DNA sequence: TGCGCCAGCAGCTTGGATCCTAGCGGGGTTTCGGGCACAGATACGCAGTATTTT.

By proportion, this clonotype is medium-sized. The V and J genes are TRBV5-1 and TRBJ2-5; D remains ambiguous. The germline V and J ends were trimmed by 2 bases and 5 bases, with 7 bases remaining between them. The germline V gene encodes CDR1 SGHRS and CDR2 YFSETQ. The CDR3 runs to 12 residues. In DNA form, the CDR3 reads TGCGCCAGCAGCTTCTACGGGGAGACCCAGTACTTC. Translating it yields CASSFYGETQYF.

The CDR3, as DNA: TGTGCCATTTCACCGGGACAGGGGGCCCCAGATACGCAGTATTTT. The encoded protein is CAISPGQGAPDTQYF. The J gene is TRBJ2-3, the V gene TRBV10-3; the match to TRBD1 covers 12 bases. Looked up from germline, CDR1 is ENHRY and CDR2 is SYGVKD. V lost 9 bases, J lost 4 bases, and 8 bases stayed unmatched. CDR3 length: 15 residues.

This clonotype was observed many times. This CDR3 is CASSLANPGQSAQYF. CDR3 DNA: TGTGCCAGCAGCTTAGCTAACCCGGGGCAATCGGCCCAGTACTTC. The V and J genes are TRBV7-9 and TRBJ2-5; either TRBD1 or TRBD2 may fit D (5 bases each). The CDR3 contains 15 residues. V was pared by 0 bases and J by 9 bases, with 17 bases between. Germline V CDR1 and CDR2: SEHNR, FQNEAQ (reference sequence).

This clonotype was observed a handful of times. The chain joins TRBV5-4 to TRBJ1-1, with 7 nucleotides matching TRBD1. The ends lost 4 bases at V and 6 bases at J; junction bases unmatched: 9. CDR3 length equals 14 residues. CDR1 is SGHNT, CDR2 YYREEE, per germline (reference sequence). In DNA form, the CDR3 reads TGTGCCAGCAGCCGCCAACAGGGGAGCGCTGAAGCTTTCTTT. Translating it yields CASSRQQGSAEAFF. Full variable domain (outside the CDR3, taken from reference TRBV5-4 and TRBJ1-1): ETGVTQSPTHLIKTRGQQVTLRCSSQSGHNTVSWYQQALGQGPQFIFQYYREEENGRGNFPPRFSGLQFPNYSSELNVNALELDDSALYLCASSRQQGSAEAFFGQGTRLTVV.

This clonotype occurred a few times. The J gene is TRBJ1-1, the V gene TRBV28, with TRBD1 identical over 9 bases. From germline, CDR1 is MDHEN and CDR2 SYDVKM. The CDR3 is 14 amino acids. Unmatched junction bases numbered 6, after V lost 6 bases and J lost 4 bases. CDR3 DNA sequence: TGTGCCAGCAGCCGTAGACAGGGGGGCACTGAAGCTTTCTTT. It translates to CASSRRQGGTEAFF.

This clonotype was observed at least ten times. V usage is TRBV7-2 and J usage is TRBJ2-3, with 11 positions matching TRBD2. The CDR3 consists of 15 residues. Looked up from germline, CDR1 is SGHTA and CDR2 is FQGNSA. The J segment lost 3 bases and the V segment lost 4 bases, leaving 3 bases of the junction unmatched. The CDR3 loop reads CASSSRLAGTDTQYF. The CDR3 coding sequence is TGTGCCAGCAGCTCCAGACTAGCGGGGACAGATACGCAGTATTTT.

This clonotype was observed many times. The V and J genes are TRBV6-2 or TRBV6-3 and TRBJ2-2, with 8 bases fitting TRBD2. V dropped 1 base and J dropped 5; count of bases not matched to a gene: 9. The CDR3 consists of 17 residues. Germline assignment: CDR1 MNHEY and CDR2 SVGEGT. CDR3 region: CASSYLRTSRGTGELFF. CDR3 sequence (DNA): TGTGCCAGCAGTTACTTAAGGACTAGCCGGGGTACCGGGGAGCTGTTTTTT.

CDR3 coding DNA: TGCGCCAGCAGCCAAGTTCTCGGTCTGGGAGAAGGGACTGAAGCTTTCTTT. It yields the protein CASSQVLGLGEGTEAFF. The chain carries TRBV4-1 and TRBJ1-1; D is undetermined. Looked up from germline, CDR1 is MGHRA and CDR2 is YSYEKL. Trimming left V 1 base short and J 5 bases short, with 20 bases between. This CDR3 spans 17 amino acids.

With respect to this clonotype: This may be a read error, as it is one base from a much larger clone. This sequence joins TRBV7-2 and TRBJ2-3, with TRBD1 matching over 12 bases. Germline lookup yields CDR1 SGHTA and CDR2 FQGNSA. This CDR3 has 16 amino acids. CDR3 in DNA: TGTGCCAGGAGCTTAGCCGGGACAGGGGGCTCGAATACGCAGTATTTT. Its protein product is CARSLAGTGGSNTQYF.

This clonotype was recorded many times. V and J are TRBV5-1 and TRBJ1-6; 7 bases align to TRBD1. J lost 8 bases, V lost 5 bases, and 1 base had no gene match. This CDR3 has 12 amino acids. Looked up from germline, CDR1 is SGHRS and CDR2 is YFSETQ. CDR3 sequence reads: CASRGTDSPLHF. The CDR3 region has the DNA TGCGCCAGCAGGGGGACAGATTCACCCCTCCACTTT. Complete variable domain (other parts from reference TRBV5-1 and TRBJ1-6): KAGVTQTPRYLIKTRGQQVTLSCSPISGHRSVSWYQQTPGQGLQFLFEYFSETQRNKGNFPGRFSGRQFSNSRSEMNVSTLELGDSALYLCASRGTDSPLHFGNGTRLTVT.

This clonotype was seen just once. This sequence may be a read error, since a much larger clone differs from it by one base. The chain recombines TRBV28 with TRBJ1-3, with D possibly TRBD1 on 6 matching bases. The CDR3 has 18 amino acids. Germline assignment: CDR1 MDHEN and CDR2 SYDVKM. Trimming took 6 bases from V and 1 from J, leaving 22 bases between them. CDR3 nucleotides: TGTGCCAGCAGCCCCCATGAGCTTGGGACACCGTCTGGAAACACCATATATTTT. This codes for CASSPHELGTPSGNTIYF.

The sample holds a few counts of this clonotype. The chain uses TRBV12-3 or TRBV12-4 and TRBJ2-3; D perhaps matches TRBD2 (7 bases). The length of the CDR3 is 13 residues. Trimming took off 6 bases at V and 3 bases at J, with 10 bases between the two ends. The CDR3 sequence: CASRRGGTDTQYF. The CDR3 DNA sequence: TGTGCCAGCAGGAGGGGGGGGACAGATACGCAGTATTTT.

On this clonotype itself: Its ends do not fully match the called genes, so a read error is possible. The chain has TRBV9 and TRBJ2-5; D possibly uses TRBD1 or TRBD2 (6 bases each). CDR3 length: 15 amino acids. Germline values: CDR1 SGDLS, CDR2 YYNGEE. The CDR3 is CASNVGGGKQETQYF. The CDR3 DNA reads TGTGCCAGCAACGTAGGAGGGGGGAAACAAGAGACCCAGTACTTC. Variable domain in full (rest from reference TRBV9 and TRBJ2-5): DSGVTQTPKHLITATGQRVTLRCSPRSGDLSVYWYQQSLDQGLQFLIQYYNGEERAKGNILERFSAQQFPDLHSELNLSSLELGDSALYFCASNVGGGKQETQYFGPGTRLLVL.

This clonotype was counted a few times. V gene TRBV3-1 combines with J gene TRBJ2-5; D is unresolved. The CDR3 has 12 amino acids. CDR1 is LGHDT and CDR2 is YNNKEL in the germline V gene (reference sequence). Trimming removed 2 bases from V and 5 bases from J, with 6 bases in between. The CDR3 DNA is TGTGCCAGCAGCCAATCTGGGGAGACCCAGTACTTC. It translates to CASSQSGETQYF.

This clonotype was picked up many times. The chain links TRBV5-1 to TRBJ1-6; D is possibly TRBD1 (5 bases). Deletions cut 0 bases from V and 10 bases from J, with 14 bases between. The length of the CDR3 is 15 residues. Germline V lookup: CDR1 SGHRS, CDR2 YFSETQ. The CDR3 DNA sequence: TGCGCCAGCAGCTTGGCCGGGGGAGGTTGGTCACCCCTCCACTTT. This encodes CASSLAGGGWSPLHF.

The CDR3 nucleotides read TGTGCCAGCTCACCCGGGACAGCCTCTGGAAACACCATATATTTT. Translating it yields CASSPGTASGNTIYF. The genes are TRBV18 and TRBJ1-3; 7 bases line up with TRBD1. Germline-derived CDR1 and CDR2 are KGHSH and LQKENI. With V trimmed by 3 bases and J by 0 bases, 2 bases remained unmatched. The CDR3 runs 15 residues.

This clonotype was observed a few times. This CDR3 reads CASSPKTGDTLNTEAFF. CDR3 nucleotide sequence: TGTGCCAGCTCACCCAAGACTGGGGACACCTTGAACACTGAAGCTTTCTTT. The chain carries TRBV18 and TRBJ1-1; D might be TRBD1 (6 bases). The CDR3 has 17 residues. V lost 3 bases to trimming and J lost 0 bases, with 17 bases between them. Per the germline V gene, CDR1 is KGHSH and CDR2 is LQKENI.

This clonotype was picked up many times. The V gene is TRBV6-5, the J gene TRBJ1-2, with 7 bases identical to TRBD1. Germline lookup yields CDR1 MNHEY and CDR2 SVGAGI. Unmatched junction bases numbered 10, after V lost 4 bases and J lost 8 bases. The CDR3 loop spans 14 amino acids. The CDR3 region has the DNA TGTGCCAGCAGTTCCGCGACAGGGACGAGGGGCTACACCTTC. It translates to CASSSATGTRGYTF.

The chain uses TRBV5-1 and TRBJ1-6, with D unresolved. The germline gives CDR1 SGHRS, CDR2 YFSETQ. CDR3 length equals 16 residues. Trimming cost V 0 bases and J 8 bases, with 15 bases left between them. The CDR3 DNA reads as TGCGCCAGCAGCTTGGGGATAGGGTCTGTCGATTCACCCCTCCACTTT. Its protein is CASSLGIGSVDSPLHF.

This clonotype is medium-sized in the sample. The J gene is TRBJ1-1, the V gene TRBV12-3 or TRBV12-4; D is unclear. The CDR3 loop spans 14 amino acids. V was shortened by 3 bases and J by 0 bases, with 8 bases between the two germline ends. The CDR3, as DNA: TGTGCCAGCAGTTTGCGGCTATTGAACACTGAAGCTTTCTTT. This sequence encodes CASSLRLLNTEAFF.

The chain is built from TRBV18 and TRBJ2-5; D could derive from TRBD1 or TRBD2 (5 bases each). The V gene lost 6 bases and the J gene lost 7 bases, with 21 bases spanning the gap. Germline V CDR1 and CDR2: KGHSH, LQKENI. The CDR3 runs to 15 residues. CDR3 in DNA: TGTGCCAGCTCTCCCCTCGGGGCCGGCGCCGGGACCCAGTACTTC. Translating gives CASSPLGAGAGTQYF.

This CDR3 reads CASTLLGGQETQYF. For the CDR3, the DNA is TGTGCCAGCACCCTCCTGGGGGGCCAAGAGACCCAGTACTTC. V and J are TRBV12-3 or TRBV12-4 and TRBJ2-5; D may be TRBD2 (6 bases). The CDR3 has 14 residues. V was trimmed by 7 bases and J by 1 base, leaving 13 bases between them.

The chain uses TRBV6-2 or TRBV6-3 and TRBJ2-3; 8 bases align to TRBD2. The germline V gene has CDR1 MNHEY and CDR2 SVGEGT. Germline trimming cut 2 bases from V and 10 bases from J; bases unmatched to any gene: 8. The CDR3 sequence is 14 residues long. CDR3 region: CASSYKAGASAQYF. The CDR3, as DNA: TGTGCCAGCAGTTACAAAGCGGGAGCTTCGGCGCAGTATTTT.

V usage is TRBV2 and J usage is TRBJ2-2, with D unresolved. The CDR3 is 15 residues long. The V end was cut by 4 bases, the J end by 2 bases, with 11 bases between. Germline V lookup: CDR1 SNHLY, CDR2 FYNNEI. The CDR3 is CASSGNELNTGELFF. The CDR3 DNA is TGTGCCAGCAGTGGAAACGAATTAAACACCGGGGAGCTGTTTTTT.

The CDR3 loop reads CASSPGLANADTQYF. The CDR3 DNA follows: TGTGCCAGCTCACCGGGACTAGCGAATGCAGATACGCAGTATTTT. This sequence joins TRBV18 and TRBJ2-3, with 10 bases fitting TRBD2. Germline V lookup: CDR1 KGHSH, CDR2 LQKENI. The J segment lost 4 bases and the V segment lost 3 bases, leaving 4 bases of the junction unmatched. The length of the CDR3 is 15 residues.

The CDR3 DNA is TGTGCTCCGACAGTGACTAGCGGGGGGGGGGCGCGCTCCTACGAGCAGTACTTC. It translates to CAPTVTSGGGARSYEQYF. The rearrangement links TRBV14 to TRBJ2-7; the match to TRBD2 covers 14 bases. This CDR3 has 18 amino acids. CDR1 is SGHDN and CDR2 is FVKESK in the germline V gene.